What follows is one TCR beta chain and its context. The record originates from a study of blood T cell repertoires in COVID-19. Across the whole study: The United States, Italy and Spain were the sources of the acute and convalescent COVID-19 samples. PBMCs, B-cell-depleted T cells, or T cells were the source of the cDNA or gDNA that made up the material.

V was pared by 2 bases and J by 12 bases, with 11 bases between. The CDR3 runs to 12 residues. Enrollees, about 18 to 95 years old, lived in approximately 25 US areas. Donors in Cohort 3 counted as recovered after two negative PCRs, clearance, or symptom resolution. Assay used: immunoSEQ multiplex PCR; TCRdb lists only in-frame clones, some missing. The sample holds 450,000 to 600,000 clones, 75% to 90% seen once. Sequencing used PBMCs or T cells enriched from blood (not recorded which). This clonotype was obtained from a woman in her late teens or twenties who had recovered from COVID-19. The V call is TRBV12-3 or TRBV12-4, the J call TRBJ1-5; weak D call: TRBD1 (5 bases). The DNA for the CDR3 is TGTGCCAGCAGTTTAACAGGCCTCAGCCAGCATTTT. It encodes CASSLTGLSQHF.